This TCR beta chain was found in a study of shared clonotypes between healthy human individuals. The CDR3 consists of 18 residues. The junction had 6 bases not matched to a gene; V was cut back by 1 base and J by 0 bases. CDR1 is SEHNR and CDR2 is FQNEAQ in the germline V gene (reference sequence). PCR replicates performed on unsorted PBMC used around 0.3 ug DNA, 28,000 or so T cell genomes. The method was immunoSEQ multiplex PCR; TCRdb's version includes in-frame clones alone and lacks a portion of them. The table includes 450,000 to 650,000 clones, around 77% detected once. Sequencing used PBMCs. The sequence derives from a woman aged 40-49 years in good health. Some clones in this sample may be carry-over from other donors' samples. V gene TRBV7-9 combines with J gene TRBJ2-6; 7 bases match TRBD2. In DNA form, the CDR3 reads TGTGCCAGCAGCTTAGGGGCGGGCGGGAGCTCTGGGGCCAACGTCCTGACTTTC. Residues: CASSLGAGGSSGANVLTF. Full variable domain (rest looked up from reference TRBV7-9 and TRBJ2-6): DTGVSQNPRHKITKRGQNVTFRCDPISEHNRLYWYRQTLGQGPEFLTYFQNEAQLEKSRLLSDRFSAERPKGSFSTLEIQRTEQGDSAMYLCASSLGAGGSSGANVLTFGAGSRLTVL.